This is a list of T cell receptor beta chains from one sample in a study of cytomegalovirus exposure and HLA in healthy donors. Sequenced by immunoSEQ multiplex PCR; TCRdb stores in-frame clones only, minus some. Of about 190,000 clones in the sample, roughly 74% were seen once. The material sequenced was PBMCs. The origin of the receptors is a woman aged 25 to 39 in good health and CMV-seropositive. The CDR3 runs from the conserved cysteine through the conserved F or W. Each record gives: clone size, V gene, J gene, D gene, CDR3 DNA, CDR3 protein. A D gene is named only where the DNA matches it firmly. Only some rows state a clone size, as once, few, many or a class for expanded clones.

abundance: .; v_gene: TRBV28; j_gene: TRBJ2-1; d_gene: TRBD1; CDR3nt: TGTGCCAGCAGTTTAAATACCGGGACAGGGTTCGATGAGCAGTTCTTC; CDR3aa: CASSLNTGTGFDEQFF
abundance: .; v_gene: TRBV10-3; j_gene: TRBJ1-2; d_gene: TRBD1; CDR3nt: TGTGCCATCACCGCACAGGGGGCCTATGGCTACACCTTC; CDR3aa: CAITAQGAYGYTF
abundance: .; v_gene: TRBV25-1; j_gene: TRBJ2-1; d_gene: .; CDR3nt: TGTGCCAGCAGTGAATGGCGACTCCCACCGTTCTTC; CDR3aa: CASSEWRLPPFF
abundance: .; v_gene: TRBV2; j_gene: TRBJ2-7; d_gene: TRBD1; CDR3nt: TGTGCCAGCAGTGTAGCCAGGGGGACCTACGAGCAGTACTTC; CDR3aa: CASSVARGTYEQYF
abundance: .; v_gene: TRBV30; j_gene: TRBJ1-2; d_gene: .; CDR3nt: TGTGCCTGGAGGCCCGACAGGCTCTATGGCTACACCTTC; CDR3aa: CAWRPDRLYGYTF
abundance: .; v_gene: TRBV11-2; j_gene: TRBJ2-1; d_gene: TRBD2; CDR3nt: TGTGCCAGCAGCTCCCGACTAGCGGGAGAAGTAAATGAGCAGTTCTTC; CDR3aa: CASSSRLAGEVNEQFF
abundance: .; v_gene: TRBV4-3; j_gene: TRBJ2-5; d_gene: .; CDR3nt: TGCGCCAGCAGCCAAGACAGAGAGACCCAGTACTTC; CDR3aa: CASSQDRETQYF
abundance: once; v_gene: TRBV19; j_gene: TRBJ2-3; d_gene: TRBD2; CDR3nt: TGTGCCAGTGTAGCGGGGGGGCCTGGAGATACGCAGTATTTT; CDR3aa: CASVAGGPGDTQYF
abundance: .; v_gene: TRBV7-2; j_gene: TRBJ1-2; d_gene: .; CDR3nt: TGTGCCAGACTCGGACAGACCAAGTTAGACTATGGCTACACCTTC; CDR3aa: CARLGQTKLDYGYTF
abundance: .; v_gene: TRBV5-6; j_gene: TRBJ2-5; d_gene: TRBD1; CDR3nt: TGTGCCAGCAGCTCCCTCGGGGGACAGGGCCTCCAAGAGACCCAGTACTTC; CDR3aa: CASSSLGGQGLQETQYF
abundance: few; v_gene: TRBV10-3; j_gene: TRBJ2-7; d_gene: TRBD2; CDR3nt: TGTGCCATCGGGGGGAGTAGCGGGGGGGGGCACGAGCAGTACTTC; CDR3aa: CAIGGSSGGGHEQYF
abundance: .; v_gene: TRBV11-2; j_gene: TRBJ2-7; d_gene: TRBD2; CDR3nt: TGTGCCAGCAGCGTCCAAGGCCGGACGGGGGGGCCTAAATACGAGCAGTACTTC; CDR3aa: CASSVQGRTGGPKYEQYF
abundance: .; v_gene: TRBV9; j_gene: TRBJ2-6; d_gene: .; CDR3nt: TGTGCCAGCAGCGTAGGGACGGGGAACTCTGGGGCCAACGTCCTGACTTTC; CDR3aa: CASSVGTGNSGANVLTF
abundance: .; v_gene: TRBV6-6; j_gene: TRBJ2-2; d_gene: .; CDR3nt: TGTGCCAGCAGTTACTGGGGGGCGAACACCGGGGAGCTGTTTTTT; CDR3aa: CASSYWGANTGELFF
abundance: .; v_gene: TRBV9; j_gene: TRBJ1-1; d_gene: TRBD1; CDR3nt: TGTGCCAGCAGCGGGCAGGGGGACACTGAAGCTTTCTTT; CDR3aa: CASSGQGDTEAFF
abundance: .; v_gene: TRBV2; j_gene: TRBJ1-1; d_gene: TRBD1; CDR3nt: TGTGCCAGCAGTACAGGGGGCGTAGAAGCTTTCTTT; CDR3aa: CASSTGGVEAFF
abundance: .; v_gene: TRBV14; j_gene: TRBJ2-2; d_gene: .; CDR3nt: TGTGCCAGCAGCCGGTCCGCGACACGGGGGACCGGGGAGCTGTTTTTT; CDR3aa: CASSRSATRGTGELFF
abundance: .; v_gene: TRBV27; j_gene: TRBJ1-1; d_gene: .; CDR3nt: TGTGCCAGCAGAGGTACAGGGTACATGAACACTGAAGCTTTCTTT; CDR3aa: CASRGTGYMNTEAFF
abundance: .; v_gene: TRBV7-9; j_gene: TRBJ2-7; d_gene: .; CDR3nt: TGTGCCAGCAGCCCCGGGTACGAGCAGTACTTC; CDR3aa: CASSPGYEQYF
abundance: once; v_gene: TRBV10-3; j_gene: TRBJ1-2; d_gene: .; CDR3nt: TGTGCCATCAGCCCACGGGAGGACTATGGCTACACCTTC; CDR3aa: CAISPREDYGYTF
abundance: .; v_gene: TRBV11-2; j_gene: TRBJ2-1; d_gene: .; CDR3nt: TGTGCCAGCAGCTTAGACCAGGGACTCCTAAACAATGAGCAGTTCTTC; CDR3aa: CASSLDQGLLNNEQFF
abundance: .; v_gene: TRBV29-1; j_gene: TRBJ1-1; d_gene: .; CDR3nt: TGCAGCGTTGGAACAGGGAACACTGAAGCTTTCTTT; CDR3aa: CSVGTGNTEAFF
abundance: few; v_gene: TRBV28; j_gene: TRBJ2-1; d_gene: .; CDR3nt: TGTGCCAGCAGTTTACCGCGGGGACTCTACAATGAGCAGTTCTTC; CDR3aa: CASSLPRGLYNEQFF
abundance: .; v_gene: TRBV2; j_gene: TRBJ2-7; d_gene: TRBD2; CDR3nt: TGTGCCAGCAGACTAGCGGGGCCTACCTACGAGCAGTACTTC; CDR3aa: CASRLAGPTYEQYF
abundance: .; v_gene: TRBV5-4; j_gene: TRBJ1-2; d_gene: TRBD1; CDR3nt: TGTGCCAGCAGCGTCGACAGGGGGCGCTCCGATGGCTACACCTTC; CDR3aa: CASSVDRGRSDGYTF
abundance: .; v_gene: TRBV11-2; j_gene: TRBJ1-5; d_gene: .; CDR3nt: TGTGCCAGCAGCTTAGGACAATTCAATCAGCCCCAGCATTTT; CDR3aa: CASSLGQFNQPQHF
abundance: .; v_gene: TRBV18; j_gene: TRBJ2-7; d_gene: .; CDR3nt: TGTGCCAGCTCACCTGACAGGGAGGTAAACTCCTACGAGCAGTACTTC; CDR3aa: CASSPDREVNSYEQYF
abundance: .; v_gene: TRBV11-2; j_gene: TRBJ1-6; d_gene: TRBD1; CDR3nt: TGTGCCAGCAGCTTAGATTACAGGGGTTCACCCCTCCACTTT; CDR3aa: CASSLDYRGSPLHF
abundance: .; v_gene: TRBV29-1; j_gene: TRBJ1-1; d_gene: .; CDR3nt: TGCAGCGTACCACCGGGACACTCGAACACTGAAGCTTTCTTT; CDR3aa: CSVPPGHSNTEAFF
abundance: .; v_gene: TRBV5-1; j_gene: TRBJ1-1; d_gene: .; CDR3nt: TGCGCCAGCAGCTTGGAAGGACAGAGGGCTTTCTTT; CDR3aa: CASSLEGQRAFF
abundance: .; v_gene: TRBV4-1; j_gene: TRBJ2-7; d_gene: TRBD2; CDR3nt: TGCGCCAGCAGCCAAGTAGCTAGCGGGGACTACGAGCAGTACTTC; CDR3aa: CASSQVASGDYEQYF
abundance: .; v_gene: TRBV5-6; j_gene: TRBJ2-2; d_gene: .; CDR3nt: TGTGCCAGCAGCTTGTCCAGCACCGGGGAGCTGTTTTTT; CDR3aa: CASSLSSTGELFF
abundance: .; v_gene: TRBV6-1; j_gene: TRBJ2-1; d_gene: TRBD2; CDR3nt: TGTGCCAGCAGTGAATCGGGGGGGATCTACAATGAGCAGTTCTTC; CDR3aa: CASSESGGIYNEQFF
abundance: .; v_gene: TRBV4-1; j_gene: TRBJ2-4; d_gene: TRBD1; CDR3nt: TGCGCCAGCGCAGAAGGGGACAGCGAATTAGCCAAAAACATTCAGTACTTC; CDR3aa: CASAEGDSELAKNIQYF
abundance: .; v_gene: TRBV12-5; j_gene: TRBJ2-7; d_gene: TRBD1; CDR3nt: TGTGCTAGTGGTTCCGGGACAGGGGTCGAGCAGTACTTC; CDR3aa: CASGSGTGVEQYF
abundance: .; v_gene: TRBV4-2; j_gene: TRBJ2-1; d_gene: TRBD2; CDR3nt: TGTGCCAGCAGCCCGGGACTAGGGGGGTTTAATGAGCAGTTCTTC; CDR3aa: CASSPGLGGFNEQFF
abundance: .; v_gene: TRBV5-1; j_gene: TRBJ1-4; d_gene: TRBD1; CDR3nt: TGCGCCAGCAGCCCCAGTGGCCGAGACAGGGGGCATGAAAAACTGTTTTTT; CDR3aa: CASSPSGRDRGHEKLFF
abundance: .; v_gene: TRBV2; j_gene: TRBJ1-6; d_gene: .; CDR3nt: TGTGCCAGCAGGGGCCCGACGAGCTCCTATAATTCACCCCTCCACTTT; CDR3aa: CASRGPTSSYNSPLHF
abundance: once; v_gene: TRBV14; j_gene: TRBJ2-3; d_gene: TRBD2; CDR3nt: TGTGCCAGCAGCCAATTAGCGGGAGGGCCGGATACGCAGTATTTT; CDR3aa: CASSQLAGGPDTQYF
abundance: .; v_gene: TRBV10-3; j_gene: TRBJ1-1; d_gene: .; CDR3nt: TGTGCCATCAGTGAGCGGGACACAAACACTGAAGCTTTCTTT; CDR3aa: CAISERDTNTEAFF
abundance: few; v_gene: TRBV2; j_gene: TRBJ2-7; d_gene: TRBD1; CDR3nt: TGTGCCAGCGGGAGACAGGGCATCTACGAGCAGTACTTC; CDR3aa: CASGRQGIYEQYF
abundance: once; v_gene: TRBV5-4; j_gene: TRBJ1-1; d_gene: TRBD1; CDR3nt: TGTGCCAGCAGCCTCGGACAGGGGTTATTGAACACTGAAGCTTTCTTT; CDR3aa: CASSLGQGLLNTEAFF
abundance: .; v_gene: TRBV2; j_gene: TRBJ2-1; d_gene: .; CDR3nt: TGTGCCAGCAAGCAGGGCCCGAACAATGAGCAGTTCTTC; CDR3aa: CASKQGPNNEQFF
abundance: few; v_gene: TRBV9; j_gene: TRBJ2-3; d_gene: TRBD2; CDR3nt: TGTGCCAGCAGCGCAGACCCTAGCGGGGGGGCTAGAGATACGCAGTATTTT; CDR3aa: CASSADPSGGARDTQYF
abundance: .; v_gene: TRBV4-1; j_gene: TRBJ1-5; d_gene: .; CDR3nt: TGCGCCAGCAGCCAAAGTGCGGGCAGGGGCTTTGGTCAGCCCCAGCATTTT; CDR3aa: CASSQSAGRGFGQPQHF
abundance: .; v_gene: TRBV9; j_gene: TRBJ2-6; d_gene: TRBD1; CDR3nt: TGTGCCAGCAGCGTAGAAGAGGGGGCGATCGTCCTGACTTTC; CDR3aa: CASSVEEGAIVLTF
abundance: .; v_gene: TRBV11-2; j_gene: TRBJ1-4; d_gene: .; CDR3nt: TGTGCCAGCAGCTACAGAAAGGAAAAACTGTTTTTT; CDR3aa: CASSYRKEKLFF
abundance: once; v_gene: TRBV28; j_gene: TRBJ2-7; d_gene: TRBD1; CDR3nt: TGTGCCAGCAGGGGACAGGGTCGTTTGGGAGAGCAGTACTTC; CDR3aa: CASRGQGRLGEQYF
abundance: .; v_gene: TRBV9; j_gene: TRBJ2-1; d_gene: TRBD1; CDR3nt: TGTGCCAGCAGCGTAGCCGCAGGGGGCCTTGGGAGCTACAATGAGCAGTTCTTC; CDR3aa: CASSVAAGGLGSYNEQFF
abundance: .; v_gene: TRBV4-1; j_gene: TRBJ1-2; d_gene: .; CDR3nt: TGCGCCAGCAGCCAAGAAAGCGAGGCCTCTGGCTACACCTTC; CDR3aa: CASSQESEASGYTF
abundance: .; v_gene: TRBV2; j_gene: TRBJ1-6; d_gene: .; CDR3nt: TGTGCCAGCAGTGAAGTGCAGGTCAACTCCTATAATTCACCCCTCCACTTT; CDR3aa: CASSEVQVNSYNSPLHF
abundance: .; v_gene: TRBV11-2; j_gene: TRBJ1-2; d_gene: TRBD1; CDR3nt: TGTGCCAGCAGCTTAGAGCAGGGGGGAAGGTATGGCTACACCTTC; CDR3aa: CASSLEQGGRYGYTF
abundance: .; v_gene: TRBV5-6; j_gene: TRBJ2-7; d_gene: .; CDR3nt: TGTGCCAGCAGCCCGGGACTGTCCTACGAGCAGTACTTC; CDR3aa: CASSPGLSYEQYF
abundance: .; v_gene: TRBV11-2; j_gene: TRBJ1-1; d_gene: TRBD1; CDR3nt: TGTGCCAGCAGCCCCTGGACAGGGGAGACTGATGAAGCTTTCTTT; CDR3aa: CASSPWTGETDEAFF
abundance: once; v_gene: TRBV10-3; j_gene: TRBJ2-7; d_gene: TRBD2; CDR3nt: TGTGCCATCAGTGAGTCCATTCGCGGGGGGTTCGAGCAGTACTTC; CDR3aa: CAISESIRGGFEQYF
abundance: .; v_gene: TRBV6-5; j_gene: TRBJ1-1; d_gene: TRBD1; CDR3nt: TGTGCCAGCAGTTACCTTGGGACAGGGGGCACTGAAGCTTTCTTT; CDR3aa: CASSYLGTGGTEAFF